This is a list of T cell receptor beta chains from one sample in a study of blood T cells in healthy people across ages. From the 5' RACE reads, TCRdb called clonotypes with MiXCR, one entry per CDR3 protein. The data contain about 1,000,000 distinct CDR3 sequences, 40% to 55% of them singletons. Sample: blood. The source is a woman aged 60-75 years in good health. The CDR3 runs from the conserved cysteine through the conserved F or W. D genes are given only for firm matches. Clone size is shown for a subset of rows, as once, few, many or a class of expanded clone.

.	TRBV9	TRBJ1-2	.	TGTGCCAGCAGCGTAGGTTCAGGGCTCGCCTATGGCTACACCTTC	CASSVGSGLAYGYTF
.	TRBV28	TRBJ2-7	.	TGTGCCAGCAGTGCGGGCGGAGAGCTCTACGAGCAGTACTTC	CASSAGGELYEQYF
.	TRBV12-3/TRBV12-4	TRBJ2-7	TRBD1	TGTGCCAGCAGTAAGACAGGGGGTAACGAGCAGTACTTC	CASSKTGGNEQYF
.	TRBV30	TRBJ2-5	.	TGTGCCTGGACGAGGAAAGAGACCCAGTACTTC	CAWTRKETQYF
.	TRBV29-1	TRBJ2-7	.	TGCAGCGTTGAGGTCCGGACGAAAACCTCCTACGAGCAGTACTTC	CSVEVRTKTSYEQYF
few	TRBV4-1	TRBJ2-5	.	TGCGCCAGCAGCCACTTAGTGTGGGAGACCCAGTACTTC	CASSHLVWETQYF
few	TRBV20-1	TRBJ2-1	.	TGCAGTGGCCGTGGGGAGAGCTCCTACAATGAGCAGTTCTTC	CSGRGESSYNEQFF
.	TRBV7-9	TRBJ2-5	.	TGTGCCAGCAGCTTTCCCGGGAGAGGAAAGACCCAGTACTTC	CASSFPGRGKTQYF
.	TRBV12-3/TRBV12-4	TRBJ1-2	.	TGTGCCAGCAGTTGGACTAGGGGCTACACCTTC	CASSWTRGYTF
.	TRBV20-1	TRBJ2-1	TRBD2	TGCAGTGCTAGAGTTCCCGGGACTAGCGGGATCAGGGACTACAATGAGCAGTTCTTC	CSARVPGTSGIRDYNEQFF
once	TRBV6-1	TRBJ2-3	TRBD2	TGTGCCAGCAGAGTGTTCGGGAGGGGCACAGATACGCAGTATTTT	CASRVFGRGTDTQYF
.	TRBV20-1	TRBJ1-4	.	TGCAGTGCTAGTGACCCTGGACGGCTGAATGAAAAACCGTTTTTT	CSASDPGRLNEKPFF
.	TRBV2	TRBJ2-4	.	TGTGCCTGCATAGGAGCATTCAAAAACATTCAGTACTTC	CACIGAFKNIQYF
once	TRBV11-2	TRBJ2-4	.	TGTGCCAGCAGACCAACGGGGGTACGTGGGCAGTACTTC	CASRPTGVRGQYF
many	TRBV7-8	TRBJ2-1	.	TGCGCCAGCAGCTTAGCGAGCAAGGGCAATGAGCAGTTCTTC	CASSLASKGNEQFF
few	TRBV10-3	TRBJ2-7	TRBD1	TGTGCCATCAGTGAGCAAACAGGGGCCTCCTACGAGCAGTACTTC	CAISEQTGASYEQYF
many	TRBV20-1	TRBJ2-7	TRBD1	TGCAGTGCTAGAGAGGCCGTAGTGACAGGGGGCAACGAGCAGTACTTC	CSAREAVVTGGNEQYF
.	TRBV4-2	TRBJ2-3	.	TGTGCCAGCAGCCAAGGGGGCCCGCTCGGGAGAACGCAGTATTTT	CASSQGGPLGRTQYF
few	TRBV11-3	TRBJ2-1	.	TGTGCCAGCAGCCCCCAGGGCGGGTACAACAATGAGCAGTTCTTC	CASSPQGGYNNEQFF
.	TRBV28	TRBJ2-7	.	TGTGCCAGCAGTTTACTTACCAGGGGGAGGTACGAGCAGTACTTC	CASSLLTRGRYEQYF
many	TRBV13	TRBJ2-5	.	TGTGCCAGCAGCCTTAGGTCGGCCCGTGGGGCGAGCCAAGAGACCCAGTACTTC	CASSLRSARGASQETQYF
.	TRBV20-1	TRBJ2-1	TRBD2	TGCAGTGCGCCGCCCGGCGCGGGGGCCTACAATGAGCAGTTCTTC	CSAPPGAGAYNEQFF
few	TRBV12-3/TRBV12-4	TRBJ2-7	.	TGTGCCAGCAGTCGAGTGGGGGAGCAGTACTTC	CASSRVGEQYF
many	TRBV2	TRBJ2-5	TRBD2	TGTGCCAGCAGCCCCAGCGGGGCGGGAGAGACCCAGTACTTC	CASSPSGAGETQYF
.	TRBV3-1	TRBJ1-5	.	TGTGCCAGCAGCCGAGGGTCTGCCAATCAGCCCCAGCATTTT	CASSRGSANQPQHF
.	TRBV15	TRBJ1-1	.	TGTGCCACCAGCAGAGATAAAGGCATGAACACTGAAGCTTTCTTT	CATSRDKGMNTEAFF
.	TRBV10-3	TRBJ2-3	.	TGTGCCATCAGTGGGACATCTAGCACAGATACGCAGTATTTT	CAISGTSSTDTQYF
.	TRBV4-2	TRBJ2-6	.	TGTGCCAGCAGCCAAGAGGACAGCAGGGGACTCTTGGCTGGGACCAACGTCCTGACTTTC	CASSQEDSRGLLAGTNVLTF
few	TRBV29-1	TRBJ2-2	.	TGCAGCGCTGCGGGTTTAGGCTTCACCGGGGAGCTGTTTTTT	CSAAGLGFTGELFF
.	TRBV20-1	TRBJ2-1	.	TGCAGTGTGAAGCGGTACAATGAGCAGTTCTTC	CSVKRYNEQFF